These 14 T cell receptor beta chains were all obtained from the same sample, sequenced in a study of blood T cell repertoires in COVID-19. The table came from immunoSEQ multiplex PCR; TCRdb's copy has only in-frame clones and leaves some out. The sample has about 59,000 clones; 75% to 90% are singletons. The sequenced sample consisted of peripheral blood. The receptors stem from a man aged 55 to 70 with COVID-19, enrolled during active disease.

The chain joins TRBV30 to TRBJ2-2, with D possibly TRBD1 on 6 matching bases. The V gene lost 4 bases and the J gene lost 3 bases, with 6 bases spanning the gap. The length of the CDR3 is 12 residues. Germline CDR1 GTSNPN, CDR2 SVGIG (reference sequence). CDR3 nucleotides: TGTGCCTGGACAGGGGACACCGGGGAGCTGTTTTTT. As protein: CAWTGDTGELFF.

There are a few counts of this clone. CDR3 loop: CASSATGPHNSPLHF. The CDR3 DNA reads as TGTGCCAGCAGCGCCACAGGACCTCATAATTCACCCCTCCACTTT. The V and J genes are TRBV11-3 and TRBJ1-6; TRBD1 might be the D (5 bases). The CDR3 consists of 15 residues. Between the trimmed V and J ends, which lost 5 bases and 5 bases, there was a span of 13 bases. Germline assignment: CDR1 SGHNT and CDR2 YENEEA.

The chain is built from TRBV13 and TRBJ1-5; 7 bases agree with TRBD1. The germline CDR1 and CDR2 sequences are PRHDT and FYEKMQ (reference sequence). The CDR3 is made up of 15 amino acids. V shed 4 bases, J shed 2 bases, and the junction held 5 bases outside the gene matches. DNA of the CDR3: TGTGCCAGCAGCTCAGGTGGACAGGGCAATCAGCCCCAGCATTTT. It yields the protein CASSSGGQGNQPQHF.

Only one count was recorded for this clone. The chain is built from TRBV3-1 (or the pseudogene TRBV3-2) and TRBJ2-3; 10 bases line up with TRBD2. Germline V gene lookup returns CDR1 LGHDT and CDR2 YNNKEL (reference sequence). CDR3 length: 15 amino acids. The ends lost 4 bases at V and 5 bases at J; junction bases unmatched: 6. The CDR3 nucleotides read TGTGCCAGCAGCCGCTTACTAGCGGGGTTAGATACGCAGTATTTT. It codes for CASSRLLAGLDTQYF.

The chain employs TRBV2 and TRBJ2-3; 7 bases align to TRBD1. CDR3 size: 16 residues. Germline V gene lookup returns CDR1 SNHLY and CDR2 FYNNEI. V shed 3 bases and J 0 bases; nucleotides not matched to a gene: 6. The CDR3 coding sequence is TGTGCCAGCAGTGACCCTCGACAGGGCAGCACAGATACGCAGTATTTT. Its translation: CASSDPRQGSTDTQYF.

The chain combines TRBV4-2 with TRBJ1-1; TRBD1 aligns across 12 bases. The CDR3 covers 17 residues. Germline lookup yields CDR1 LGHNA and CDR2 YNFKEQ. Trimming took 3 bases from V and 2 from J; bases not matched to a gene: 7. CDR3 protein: CASSHPGTGGLNTEAFF. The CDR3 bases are TGTGCCAGCAGCCACCCAGGGACAGGGGGCCTAAACACTGAAGCTTTCTTT.

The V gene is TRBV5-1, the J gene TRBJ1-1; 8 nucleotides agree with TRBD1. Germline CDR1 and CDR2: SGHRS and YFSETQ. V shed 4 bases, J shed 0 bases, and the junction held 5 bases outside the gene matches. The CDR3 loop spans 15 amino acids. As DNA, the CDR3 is TGCGCCAGCAGCCAGGGACAGGCGGTGAACACTGAAGCTTTCTTT. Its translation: CASSQGQAVNTEAFF. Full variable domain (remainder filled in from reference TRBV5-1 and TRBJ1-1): KAGVTQTPRYLIKTRGQQVTLSCSPISGHRSVSWYQQTPGQGLQFLFEYFSETQRNKGNFPGRFSGRQFSNSRSEMNVSTLELGDSALYLCASSQGQAVNTEAFFGQGTRLTVV.

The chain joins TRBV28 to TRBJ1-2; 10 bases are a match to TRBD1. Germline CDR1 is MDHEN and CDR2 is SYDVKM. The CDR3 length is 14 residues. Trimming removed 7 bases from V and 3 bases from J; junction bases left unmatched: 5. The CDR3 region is CASITGTGDYGYTF. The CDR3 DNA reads TGTGCCAGCATTACCGGGACAGGGGACTATGGCTACACCTTC.

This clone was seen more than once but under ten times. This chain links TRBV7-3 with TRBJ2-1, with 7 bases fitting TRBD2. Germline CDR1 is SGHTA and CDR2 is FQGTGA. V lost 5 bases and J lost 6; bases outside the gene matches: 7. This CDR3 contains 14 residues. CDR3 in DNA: TGTGCCAGCAGCCGGGCGGGCGGGGGCAATGAGCAGTTCTTC. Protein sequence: CASSRAGGGNEQFF. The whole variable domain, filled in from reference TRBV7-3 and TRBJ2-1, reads GAGVSQTPSNKVTEKGKYVELRCDPISGHTALYWYRQSLGQGPEFLIYFQGTGAADDSGLPNDRFFAVRPEGSVSTLKIQRTERGDSAVYLCASSRAGGGNEQFFGPGTRLTVL.

The CDR3 DNA reads as TGTGCCAGCAGCTTAGAAGCTAGCAATCAGCCCCAGCATTTT. Amino acids: CASSLEASNQPQHF. This rearrangement joins TRBV7-9 to TRBJ1-5; D gene ambiguous. The CDR3 has 14 amino acids. The V end was cut by 1 base, the J end by 0 bases, with 4 bases between. In germline, CDR1 is SEHNR, CDR2 FQNEAQ (reference sequence).

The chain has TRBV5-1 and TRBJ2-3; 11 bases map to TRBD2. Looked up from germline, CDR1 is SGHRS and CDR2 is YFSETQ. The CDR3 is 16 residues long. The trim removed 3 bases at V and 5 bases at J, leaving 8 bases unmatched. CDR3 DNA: TGCGCCAGCAGCTCTGGGACTAGCGGAGGTCTAGATACGCAGTATTTT. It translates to CASSSGTSGGLDTQYF.

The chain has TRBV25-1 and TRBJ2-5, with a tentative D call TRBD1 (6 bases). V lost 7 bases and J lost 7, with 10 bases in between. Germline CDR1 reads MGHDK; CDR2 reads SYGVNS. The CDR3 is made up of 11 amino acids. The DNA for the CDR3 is TGTGCCAGCACCAGGGGTGGGACCCAGTACTTC. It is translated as CASTRGGTQYF.

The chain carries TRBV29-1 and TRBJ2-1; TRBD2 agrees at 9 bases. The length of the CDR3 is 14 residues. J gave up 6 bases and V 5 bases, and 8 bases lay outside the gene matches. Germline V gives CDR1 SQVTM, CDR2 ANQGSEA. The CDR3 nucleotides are TGCAGCGTTACTGGACTAGCGATGGGCAATGAGCAGTTCTTC. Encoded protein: CSVTGLAMGNEQFF.

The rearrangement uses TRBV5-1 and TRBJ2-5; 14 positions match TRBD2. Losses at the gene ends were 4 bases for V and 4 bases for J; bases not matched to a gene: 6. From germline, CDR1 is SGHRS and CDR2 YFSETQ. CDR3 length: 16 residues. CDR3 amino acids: CASSPGGLAGAETQYF. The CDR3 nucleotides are TGCGCCAGCAGCCCGGGGGGACTAGCGGGAGCAGAGACCCAGTACTTC.